This T cell receptor (beta chain) was recorded in a study of beta chain features in type 1 diabetes. The authors reverse transcribed all of the isolated RNA, so sequencing captured expressed TCRB transcripts. Assay used: immunoSEQ multiplex PCR; TCRdb lists only in-frame clones, some missing. The sample yields 160,000 or so clones, 8% to 8.5% seen once. This clone turned up a few times. Its antigen is currently unknown. The CDR3 has 14 residues. Germline V gene sequence: CDR1 SGHNT, CDR2 YYREEE (reference sequence). V shed 0 bases, J shed 7 bases, and the junction held 4 bases outside the gene matches. General study findings and limits: Researchers reported that naive, central memory and Treg TCRB repertoires appeared more similar in patients than in healthy donors. A pattern of fewer insertions and more deletions at VDJ junctions was seen in type 1 diabetes patients. Type 1 diabetes patients had moderately but significantly shorter TCRB CDR3s in all four CD4+ subsets. Using cDNA template may skew counts toward highly expressing activated cells.

Sequenced sample: central memory CD4+ T cells from blood. The TCR originated in a woman aged 18-30 years with type 1 diabetes. The chain joins TRBV5-4 to TRBJ1-2; 9 bases are shared with TRBD1. DNA of the CDR3: TGTGCCAGCAGCTTGGGGGACAGGGTTGCTGGCTACACCTTC. Translating it yields CASSLGDRVAGYTF. The full variable domain, completed using reference TRBV5-4 and TRBJ1-2, is ETGVTQSPTHLIKTRGQQVTLRCSSQSGHNTVSWYQQALGQGPQFIFQYYREEENGRGNFPPRFSGLQFPNYSSELNVNALELDDSALYLCASSLGDRVAGYTFGSGTRLTVV.